This entry features one T cell receptor beta chain sequence. The data belong to a study of T cell responses to AZD1222 COVID-19 vaccine. The ends were cut back, 2 bases at V and 0 bases at J, with 11 bases in the middle. The CDR3 is 16 amino acids. Germline CDR1 LNHNV, CDR2 YYDKDF (reference sequence). The table came from immunoSEQ multiplex PCR; TCRdb's copy has only in-frame clones and leaves some out. The data hold 100,000 to 150,000 clones, with 93% observed a single time. This receptor was taken from an adult in good health. The chain employs TRBV15 and TRBJ2-1, with D unclear. Sample: peripheral blood, taken on day 0 of AZD1222 vaccination. The CDR3 reads CATSRMSVGSYNEQFF. The CDR3 DNA is TGTGCCACCAGCAGAATGAGCGTTGGCTCCTACAATGAGCAGTTCTTC.